Below are 28 T cell receptor beta chains sequenced from a single sample in a study of PD-1 blockade in classical Hodgkin lymphoma. The data were produced by immunoSEQ multiplex PCR, yet TCRdb's version contains in-frame clones alone and is incomplete. Of roughly 14,000 clones listed, roughly 84% were seen once; the top ten hold 4.6%. Every patient was affected by relapse after autologous stem cell transplantation, while exposure to brentuximab vedotin was not uniform. Source: peripheral blood mononuclear cells (PBMCs), taken at baseline. These receptors all come from a human donor with classical Hodgkin lymphoma.

This clone was counted once. V and J are TRBV29-1 and TRBJ2-3; 8 nucleotides align to TRBD2. The CDR3 has 15 amino acids. Germline-derived CDR1 and CDR2 are SQVTM and ANQGSEA. Trimming cost V 8 bases and J 2 bases; bases outside gene matches: 12. DNA of the CDR3: TGCAGCCTACGGGAGGGACGGCTCACCACAGATACGCAGTATTTT. Its protein is CSLREGRLTTDTQYF.

This chain joins TRBV29-1 and TRBJ1-1, with 11 bases identical to TRBD1. The trim removed 4 bases at V and 3 bases at J, leaving 4 bases unmatched. Germline CDR1 reads SQVTM; CDR2 reads ANQGSEA. The CDR3 spans 14 residues. CDR3 sequence reads: CSVGTGGRDTEAFF. CDR3 sequence (DNA): TGCAGCGTTGGGACAGGGGGCAGGGACACTGAAGCTTTCTTT.

This clone was observed once. The V and J genes are TRBV18 and TRBJ1-1; no clear D gene. With 5 bases removed from V and 0 bases from J, the gap between germline ends came to 13 bases. Germline V gene lookup returns CDR1 KGHSH and CDR2 LQKENI. This CDR3 has 15 residues. DNA of the CDR3: TGTGCCAGCTCAACCGAGCGCACCATGAACACTGAAGCTTTCTTT. This gives the protein CASSTERTMNTEAFF. The whole variable domain, filled in from reference TRBV18 and TRBJ1-1, reads NAGVMQNPRHLVRRRGQEARLRCSPMKGHSHVYWYRQLPEEGLKFMVYLQKENIIDESGMPKERFSAEFPKEGPSILRIQQVVRGDSAAYFCASSTERTMNTEAFFGQGTRLTVV.

The rearrangement links TRBV7-3 to TRBJ2-2, with D perhaps assigned TRBD1 or TRBD2 (5 bases each). V lost 4 bases, J lost 0 bases, and 12 bases lay in between. This CDR3 has 16 residues. Germline V gene data show CDR1 as SGHTA and CDR2 as FQGTGA. CDR3 coding DNA: TGTGCCAGCAGCTCCCAGGGAGCCCCGAACACCGGGGAGCTGTTTTTT. Residues: CASSSQGAPNTGELFF.

This clone was recorded a few times. The V call is TRBV7-6, the J call TRBJ1-1, with D unclear. CDR1 is SGHVS, CDR2 FNYEAQ, per germline. The length of the CDR3 is 11 residues. V lost 5 bases to trimming and J lost 5 bases, with 6 bases between them. CDR3: CASSARTEAFF. CDR3 sequence (DNA): TGTGCCAGCAGCGCCCGGACTGAAGCTTTCTTT. The full variable domain, rest sourced from reference TRBV7-6 and TRBJ1-1, is GAGVSQSPRYKVTKRGQDVALRCDPISGHVSLYWYRQALGQGPEFLTYFNYEAQQDKSGLPNDRFSAERPEGSISTLTIQRTEQRDSAMYRCASSARTEAFFGQGTRLTVV.

The chain joins TRBV7-2 to TRBJ2-1; D is unresolved. Germline values: CDR1 SGHTA, CDR2 FQGNSA. V was clipped by 3 bases and J by 8 bases, with 11 bases between them. This CDR3 region has 13 residues. The CDR3: CASSFRPLHEQFF. As DNA, the CDR3 is TGTGCCAGCAGCTTCAGGCCGCTCCATGAGCAGTTCTTC.

V is TRBV4-3 and J is TRBJ1-2; D may be TRBD1 (5 bases). CDR1 and CDR2 from the germline V gene are LGHNA and YSLEER. V shed 4 bases and J shed 1 base, with 7 bases lying between them. The CDR3 totals 13 residues. The CDR3 coding sequence is TGCGCCAGCAGCCGAGGGGTTAACTATGGCTACACCTTC. This translates into CASSRGVNYGYTF.

The V gene is TRBV7-2, the J gene TRBJ2-1; 8 bases are a match to TRBD1. The germline V gene has CDR1 SGHTA and CDR2 FQGNSA. Trimming cost V 6 bases and J 9 bases; bases outside gene matches: 13. The CDR3 spans 15 residues. The CDR3 region is CASSTLDRGGAEQFF. CDR3 DNA sequence: TGTGCCAGCAGTACCCTTGACAGGGGCGGTGCTGAGCAGTTCTTC.

The rearrangement uses TRBV18 and TRBJ1-1; D not resolved. The CDR3 consists of 14 residues. CDR1 is KGHSH and CDR2 is LQKENI in the germline V gene. The V end lost 4 bases, the J end lost 3 bases, and 12 bases lay between the germline ends. CDR3 sequence (DNA): TGTGCCAGCTCACGGGAGTCAAAGGACACTGAAGCTTTCTTT. Protein sequence: CASSRESKDTEAFF.

This clone has a single count. The genes are TRBV11-2 and TRBJ2-5; TRBD2 might be the D (5 bases). The CDR3 loop spans 15 amino acids. Germline values: CDR1 SGHAT, CDR2 FQNNGV. V was shortened by 1 base and J by 1 base, with 10 bases between the two germline ends. CDR3 in amino acids: CASSLGYRGQETQYF. The CDR3 DNA follows: TGTGCCAGCAGCTTAGGTTATCGGGGCCAAGAGACCCAGTACTTC.

J is TRBJ2-7 and V is TRBV7-9; the match to TRBD2 covers 9 bases. The CDR3 is 12 amino acids. The V gene's germline CDR1 is SEHNR and CDR2 FQNEAQ (reference sequence). The trim removed 8 bases at V and 4 bases at J, leaving 3 bases unmatched. Written as DNA, the CDR3 is TGTGCCAGCGGGACTAGCCATTACGAGCAGTACTTC. Translated: CASGTSHYEQYF. Supplemented by reference TRBV7-9 and TRBJ2-7, the full variable domain reads DTGVSQNPRHKITKRGQNVTFRCDPISEHNRLYWYRQTLGQGPEFLTYFQNEAQLEKSRLLSDRFSAERPKGSFSTLEIQRTEQGDSAMYLCASGTSHYEQYFGPGTRLTVT.

This clone appeared a single time. The genes are TRBV14 and TRBJ1-2, with D possibly being TRBD1 (5 bases). Trimming removed 5 bases from V and 5 bases from J, with 12 bases in between. This CDR3 region has 13 residues. Germline V lookup: CDR1 SGHDN, CDR2 FVKESK. In DNA, the CDR3 is TGTGCCAGCAGCGTCGGGACTGCTTATGGCTACACCTTC. This codes for CASSVGTAYGYTF.

The rearrangement uses TRBV5-6 and TRBJ2-3, with 8 bases aligning to TRBD1. This CDR3 comprises 16 residues. Trimming cost V 5 bases and J 3 bases; bases outside gene matches: 11. CDR1 SGHDT and CDR2 YYEEEE come from the germline V gene. The CDR3 nucleotides are TGTGCCAGCAGACTGGGCAGGGGGCGAAGGACAGATACGCAGTATTTT. It yields the protein CASRLGRGRRTDTQYF. The full variable domain, in which reference TRBV5-6 and TRBJ2-3 provide the parts outside the CDR3, is DAGVTQSPTHLIKTRGQQVTLRCSPKSGHDTVSWYQQALGQGPQFIFQYYEEEERQRGNFPDRFSGHQFPNYSSELNVNALLLGDSALYLCASRLGRGRRTDTQYFGPGTRLTVL.

The sample holds one count of this clone. The chain has TRBV19 and TRBJ1-5; tentative D call: TRBD1 (6 bases). V was shortened by 3 bases and J by 4 bases, with 13 bases between the two germline ends. Germline CDR1 is LNHDA and CDR2 is SQIVND (reference sequence). The CDR3 contains 15 residues. The CDR3 DNA follows: TGTGCCAGTAGTATGCGACACAGGGTAAATCAGCCCCAGCATTTT. Protein product: CASSMRHRVNQPQHF.

The chain is built from TRBV28 and TRBJ2-2, with 7 bases matching TRBD2. CDR1 is MDHEN and CDR2 is SYDVKM in the germline V gene. V lost 2 bases, J lost 4 bases, and 4 bases stayed unmatched. CDR3 length equals 15 residues. For the CDR3, the DNA is TGTGCCAGCAGTTTAATGGCGGGAGCCACCGGGGAGCTGTTTTTT. Translating it yields CASSLMAGATGELFF.

The J gene is TRBJ1-2, the V gene TRBV10-3; D is perhaps TRBD1 (6 bases). Germline lookup yields CDR1 ENHRY and CDR2 SYGVKD. The V end lost 3 bases, the J end lost 0 bases, and 14 bases lay between the germline ends. The length of the CDR3 is 16 residues. This CDR3 reads CAISDVGGTSNYGYTF. CDR3 coding DNA: TGTGCCATCAGTGATGTAGGGGGGACCTCTAACTATGGCTACACCTTC.

This clone was detected only a few times. The V and J genes are TRBV2 and TRBJ1-5; D possibly corresponds to TRBD1 (5 bases). Deletions cut 4 bases from V and 1 base from J, with 11 bases between. This CDR3 is 15 amino acids long. Germline V gives CDR1 SNHLY, CDR2 FYNNEI. The CDR3 bases are TGTGCCAGCAGTGTCCCAGGGAACAGCAATCAGCCCCAGCATTTT. Protein sequence: CASSVPGNSNQPQHF.

This clone was recorded once. The chain recombines TRBV4-3 with TRBJ2-3; 8 bases line up with TRBD2. The CDR3 has 16 amino acids. Germline CDR1 and CDR2: LGHNA and YSLEER. V shed 0 bases, J shed 1 base, and the junction held 3 bases outside the gene matches. This CDR3 is CASSQDSGVGTDTQYF. In nucleotides, the CDR3 is TGCGCCAGCAGCCAAGATAGCGGGGTGGGCACAGATACGCAGTATTTT.

This chain connects TRBV4-1 to TRBJ2-7; D may be TRBD2 (6 bases). The V and J ends lost 0 bases and 1 base respectively, with 7 bases between them. The CDR3 contains 14 residues. Germline V gene lookup returns CDR1 MGHRA and CDR2 YSYEKL. The CDR3 region is CASSQDRGSYEQYF. The DNA for the CDR3 is TGCGCCAGCAGCCAAGATCGGGGGTCCTACGAGCAGTACTTC.

The chain joins TRBV5-4 to TRBJ2-2, with 7 bases aligning to TRBD1. Trimming at V came to 0 bases and at J to 2 bases, leaving 7 bases not matched to a gene. The CDR3 runs 17 residues. Germline CDR1 is SGHNT and CDR2 is YYREEE (reference sequence). The CDR3 reads CASSLAKGDSNTGELFF. The CDR3 nucleotides read TGTGCCAGCAGCTTGGCCAAGGGGGACAGCAACACCGGGGAGCTGTTTTTT.

The J gene is TRBJ1-2, the V gene TRBV29-1; D is unresolved. Germline CDR1 reads SQVTM; CDR2 reads ANQGSEA. V gave up 0 bases and J gave up 0 bases, with 8 bases separating them. This CDR3 is built from 14 residues. The CDR3 protein is CSVEDLATNYGYTF. DNA for the CDR3: TGCAGCGTTGAAGACTTGGCAACTAACTATGGCTACACCTTC.

This chain joins TRBV5-1 and TRBJ2-7, with D perhaps TRBD1 (6 bases). This CDR3 has 14 amino acids. CDR1 is SGHRS and CDR2 is YFSETQ in the germline V gene. Trimming shortened V by 5 bases and J by 2 bases, and 14 bases separated the two germline ends. The DNA of the CDR3 is TGCGCCAGCAGGACAGGAGGTGGAACCTACGAGCAGTACTTC. It translates to CASRTGGGTYEQYF.

The gene calls are TRBV11-1 and TRBJ1-4; D perhaps matches TRBD1 (5 bases). The germline CDR1 and CDR2 sequences are SGHAT and FQDESV (reference sequence). The ends were cut back, 5 bases at V and 3 bases at J, with 13 bases in the middle. The CDR3 runs 15 residues. CDR3 bases: TGTGCCAGCAGCCCACCGGGACGGTCTAATGAAAAACTGTTTTTT. It specifies CASSPPGRSNEKLFF.

This clone turned up a few times. The chain is built from TRBV28 and TRBJ1-5, with TRBD1 matching 7 bases. This CDR3 comprises 15 residues. Germline CDR1 MDHEN, CDR2 SYDVKM. After removal of 8 bases from V and 0 bases from J, the junction contained 7 bases not matched to a gene. Written as DNA, the CDR3 is TGTGCCAGCGGTAAGACAGGGTTTAGCAATCAGCCCCAGCATTTT. Translated: CASGKTGFSNQPQHF.

The V gene is TRBV30, the J gene TRBJ1-3, with D unresolved. CDR1 and CDR2 from the germline V gene are GTSNPN and SVGIG (reference sequence). CDR3 length equals 13 residues. V was pared by 0 bases and J by 8 bases, with 11 bases between. The CDR3 protein is CAWSVKSIDTIYF. DNA of the CDR3: TGTGCCTGGAGTGTAAAGAGTATCGACACCATATATTTT.

The CDR3 protein is CRARGAGGPSSHNEQFF. The CDR3 coding sequence is TGCCGCGCGCGGGGGGCGGGAGGGCCTTCTTCTCATAATGAGCAGTTCTTC. The chain has TRBV29-1 and TRBJ2-1; TRBD2 matches 9 bases. CDR3 length equals 17 residues. Germline CDR1 SQVTM, CDR2 ANQGSEA.

This sequence joins TRBV4-3 and TRBJ2-1; no clear D. This CDR3 has 14 amino acids. The V and J ends lost 4 bases and 7 bases respectively, with 14 bases between them. Germline CDR1 and CDR2: LGHNA and YSLEER. CDR3 amino acids: CASSPSRGWNEQFF. For the CDR3, the DNA is TGCGCCAGCAGCCCCTCCCGCGGTTGGAATGAGCAGTTCTTC.

The rearrangement uses TRBV30 and TRBJ1-5; TRBD1 agrees at 8 bases. CDR3 length: 14 residues. The V segment lost 2 bases and the J segment 2 bases; nucleotides outside the gene matches: 2. Germline V gene lookup returns CDR1 GTSNPN and CDR2 SVGIG (reference sequence). CDR3: CAWSTGGGNQPQHF. The DNA of the CDR3 is TGTGCCTGGAGTACAGGGGGGGGCAATCAGCCCCAGCATTTT.